Listed below are T cell receptor beta chains from one sample, sequenced in a study of blood T cell repertoires in COVID-19. Produced via immunoSEQ multiplex PCR; TCRdb's table is partial and in-frame only. The table lists about 190,000 clones, approximately 78% of them singletons. Sequencing was done on a sample of peripheral blood. The origin of the receptors is a woman of 80 years or more with active or convalescent COVID-19. CDR3s include the opening cysteine and the closing phenylalanine or tryptophan. A D gene is named only where the DNA matches it firmly. Some rows have no size entry. The others give once, few or many, or a class for an expanded clone.

clone_size	j_call	d_call	v_call	cdr3_aa	cdr3_nt
.	TRBJ1-6	.	TRBV18	CASSPRDNNSPLHF	TGTGCCAGCTCACCTAGGGACAACAATTCACCCCTCCACTTT
.	TRBJ2-3	.	TRBV2	CASNGPLADTQYF	TGTGCCAGCAATGGCCCCCTGGCAGATACGCAGTATTTT
.	TRBJ1-2	TRBD1	TRBV28	CASSFGQGARGYTF	TGTGCCAGCAGTTTTGGGCAGGGGGCGAGGGGCTACACCTTC
.	TRBJ2-7	TRBD2	TRBV9	CASSVAGGAYHEQYF	TGTGCCAGCAGCGTAGCGGGGGGGGCCTACCACGAGCAGTACTTC
.	TRBJ1-1	.	TRBV5-1	CASSSKQGTGTEAFF	TGCGCCAGCAGCTCCAAACAGGGTACTGGGACTGAAGCTTTCTTT
.	TRBJ1-2	TRBD1	TRBV4-1	CASSSRGGANYGYTF	TGCGCCAGCAGCTCACGAGGGGGCGCCAACTATGGCTACACCTTC
few	TRBJ1-6	.	TRBV6-1	CASSEREGNSPLHF	TGTGCCAGCAGTGAAAGGGAGGGTAATTCACCCCTCCACTTT
.	TRBJ1-4	TRBD1	TRBV13	CASSLSGTVDEKLFF	TGTGCCAGCAGCTTGTCTGGGACAGTAGATGAAAAACTGTTTTTT
few	TRBJ2-7	.	TRBV5-4	CASSLLGSSYEQYF	TGTGCCAGCAGCTTGTTGGGGAGCTCCTACGAGCAGTACTTC
.	TRBJ2-5	.	TRBV19	CASSMEGQETQYF	TGTGCCAGTAGTATGGAGGGGCAAGAGACCCAGTACTTC
.	TRBJ2-7	TRBD1	TRBV11-2	CASSLRGRTGAYEQYF	TGTGCCAGCAGCTTAAGGGGAAGGACAGGGGCTTACGAGCAGTACTTC
.	TRBJ2-3	.	TRBV18	CASSLSGGLTDTQYF	TGTGCCAGCTCACTTAGCGGTGGCCTCACAGATACGCAGTATTTT
.	TRBJ1-5	.	TRBV7-9	CASSLAGKTPRPQHF	TGTGCCAGCAGCTTAGCGGGCAAAACACCACGGCCCCAGCATTTT
.	TRBJ2-4	TRBD2	TRBV27	CASSPSPLSGGAVHIQYF	TGTGCCAGCAGCCCATCCCCCCTTAGCGGGGGGGCTGTCCACATTCAGTACTTC
.	TRBJ2-2	TRBD2	TRBV7-2	CASSFAAGTSGELFF	TGTGCCAGCAGCTTTGCCGCAGGGACTAGCGGGGAGCTGTTTTTT
.	TRBJ2-7	TRBD1	TRBV28	CASSPGDRRNEQYF	TGTGCCAGCAGTCCCGGGGACAGGAGGAACGAGCAGTACTTC
.	TRBJ2-6	.	TRBV27	CASSLARGASGANVLTF	TGTGCCAGCAGTTTGGCCAGGGGTGCCTCTGGGGCCAACGTCCTGACTTTC